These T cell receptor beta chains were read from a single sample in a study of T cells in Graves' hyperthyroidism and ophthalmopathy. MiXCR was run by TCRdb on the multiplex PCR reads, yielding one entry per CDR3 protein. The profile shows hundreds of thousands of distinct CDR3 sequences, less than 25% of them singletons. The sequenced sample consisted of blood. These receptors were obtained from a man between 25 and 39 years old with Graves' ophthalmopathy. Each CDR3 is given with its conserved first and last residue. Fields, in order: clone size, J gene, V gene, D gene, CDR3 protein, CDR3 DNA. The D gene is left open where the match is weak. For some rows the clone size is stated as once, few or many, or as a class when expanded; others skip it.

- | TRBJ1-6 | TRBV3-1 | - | CASSPTRPSSYNSPLHF | TGTGCCAGCAGCCCCACTAGGCCTAGCTCCTATAATTCACCCCTCCACTTT
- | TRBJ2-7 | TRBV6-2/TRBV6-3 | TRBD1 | CASSTQLNRGPYREQYF | TGTGCCAGCAGTACCCAGCTGAACAGGGGGCCTTATCGGGAGCAGTACTTC
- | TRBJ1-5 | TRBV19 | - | CASSIDWRSNQPQHF | TGTGCCAGTAGTATAGACTGGCGGAGCAATCAGCCCCAGCATTTT
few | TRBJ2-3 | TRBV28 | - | CASSQTGELHTQYF | TGTGCCAGCAGTCAAACGGGGGAGTTACATACGCAGTATTTT
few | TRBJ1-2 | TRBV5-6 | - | CASSLDTGINGYTF | TGTGCCAGCAGCTTGGATACGGGAATTAATGGCTACACCTTC
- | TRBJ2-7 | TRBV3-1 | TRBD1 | CASSQDWTGGARYEQYF | TGTGCCAGCAGCCAAGATTGGACAGGGGGCGCGAGGTACGAGCAGTACTTC
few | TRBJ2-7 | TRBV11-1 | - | CASSSDTESSYEQYF | TGTGCCAGCAGCTCAGACACAGAGAGCTCCTACGAGCAGTACTTC
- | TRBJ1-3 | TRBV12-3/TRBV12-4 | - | CASSFARAGGNTIYF | TGTGCCAGCAGTTTTGCCAGGGCGGGCGGAAACACCATATATTTT
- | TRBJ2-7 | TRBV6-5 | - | CASSYTTTGSEQYF | TGTGCCAGCAGTTACACGACTACAGGGAGCGAGCAGTACTTC
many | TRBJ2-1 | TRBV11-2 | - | CASSLSQGSYEQFF | TGTGCCAGCAGCTTAAGCCAGGGAAGCTATGAGCAGTTCTTC
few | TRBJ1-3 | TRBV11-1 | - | CASSLNPGNTIYF | TGTGCCAGCAGCTTAAATCCCGGAAACACCATATATTTT
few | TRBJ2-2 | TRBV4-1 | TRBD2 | CASSPPRQGLAGVGNTGELFF | TGCGCCAGCAGCCCTCCCAGACAGGGACTAGCGGGAGTAGGGAACACCGGGGAGCTGTTTTTT
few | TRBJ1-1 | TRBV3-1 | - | CASSQSTSNTEAFF | TGTGCCAGCAGCCAAAGCACGTCGAACACTGAAGCTTTCTTT
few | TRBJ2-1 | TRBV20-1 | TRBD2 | CSALPTAGGDEQFF | TGCAGTGCTTTACCCACAGCGGGAGGGGATGAGCAGTTCTTC